The TCR beta chain described here comes from a study of a mutant IDH1 vaccine in newly diagnosed glioma. Across the study: Patients came in for eight vaccinations, in weeks 1, 3, 5, 7, 11, 15, 19 and 23. In some groups vaccination began 4-6 weeks post-radiotherapy; others received it with temozolomide. Radiotherapy, temozolomide, or both had been given previously, and both were given to most. Study-wide findings and caveats: The authors found pseudoprogression apparently unrelated to changes in top peripheral T cell clonotypes.

This CDR3 contains 17 residues. The germline gives CDR1 KGHSH, CDR2 LQKENI. Unmatched junction bases numbered 13, after V lost 5 bases and J lost 4 bases. Sequenced by immunoSEQ multiplex PCR; TCRdb stores in-frame clones only, minus some. Here the sample spans 25,000 to 35,000 clones, 88% being singletons. A word on this clone: Its antigen remains unidentified.

The time point: week 23, last vaccination. All doses held 300 ug of mutant IDH1 20-mer peptide, with topical imiquimod. V and J are TRBV18 and TRBJ2-5; 10 bases fit TRBD2. The clonotype was recovered from a man aged 35 to 55 with glioma. The sequencing used PBMCs, collected from a glioma patient whose treatment included an IDH1 peptide vaccine. This chain's CDR3 is CASSSASLAGVGETQYF. The CDR3 nucleotides are TGTGCCAGCTCATCGGCAAGTCTAGCGGGAGTAGGAGAGACCCAGTACTTC.